This is a list of T cell receptor beta chains from one sample in a study of blood T cell repertoires in COVID-19. Here immunoSEQ multiplex PCR was the method, and the copy in TCRdb shows in-frame clones only, minus some. The profile shows 200,000 to 250,000 clones, roughly 90% of them singletons. The sequencing sample was made of peripheral blood. These receptors all stem from a man between 60 and 75 years old with acute or convalescent COVID-19. The CDR3 runs from the conserved cysteine through the conserved F or W. D genes are given only for firm matches. The size entry is marked missing in some rows and otherwise reads once, few, many or a size class.

D gene: TRBD2
clone size: -
J gene: TRBJ2-7
V gene: TRBV29-1
CDR3 protein: CSVETSGSPSYEQYF
CDR3 DNA: TGCAGCGTTGAGACTAGCGGGTCCCCATCCTACGAGCAGTACTTC

D gene: -
clone size: few
J gene: TRBJ2-2
V gene: TRBV7-2
CDR3 protein: CATGEGRGAGELFF
CDR3 DNA: TGTGCCACCGGAGAAGGGAGAGGAGCCGGGGAGCTGTTTTTT

D gene: -
clone size: -
J gene: TRBJ1-4
V gene: TRBV5-6
CDR3 protein: CASSFGGRGEKLFF
CDR3 DNA: TGTGCCAGCAGCTTCGGCGGGCGAGGTGAAAAACTGTTTTTT

D gene: -
clone size: -
J gene: TRBJ2-5
V gene: TRBV7-2
CDR3 protein: CASSPGTTLQETQYF
CDR3 DNA: TGTGCCAGCAGCCCAGGGACAACCCTTCAAGAGACCCAGTACTTC

D gene: -
clone size: -
J gene: TRBJ2-5
V gene: TRBV10-3
CDR3 protein: CAISVPGNQETQYF
CDR3 DNA: TGTGCCATCAGTGTACCAGGGAACCAAGAGACCCAGTACTTC

D gene: -
clone size: -
J gene: TRBJ1-3
V gene: TRBV4-3
CDR3 protein: CASSQESRATSGNTIYF
CDR3 DNA: TGCGCCAGCAGCCAAGAGTCCCGAGCGACCTCTGGAAACACCATATATTTT

D gene: -
clone size: -
J gene: TRBJ1-2
V gene: TRBV7-2
CDR3 protein: CASSLSSTGSGYTF
CDR3 DNA: TGTGCCAGCAGCTTAAGTTCCACAGGGAGTGGCTACACCTTC

D gene: -
clone size: few
J gene: TRBJ2-1
V gene: TRBV6-2/TRBV6-3
CDR3 protein: CASSYHTGGGSSYNEQFF
CDR3 DNA: TGTGCCAGCAGTTACCACACCGGTGGGGGGAGCTCCTACAATGAGCAGTTCTTC

D gene: TRBD2
clone size: few
J gene: TRBJ2-7
V gene: TRBV7-9
CDR3 protein: CASSGTRSSYEQYF
CDR3 DNA: TGTGCCAGCAGCGGGACTAGGAGCTCCTACGAGCAGTACTTC

D gene: -
clone size: few
J gene: TRBJ1-3
V gene: TRBV7-8
CDR3 protein: CASSSQHYSGNTIYF
CDR3 DNA: TGTGCCAGCAGCTCCCAGCACTACTCTGGAAACACCATATATTTT

D gene: -
clone size: -
J gene: TRBJ2-2
V gene: TRBV28
CDR3 protein: CAIPRGDGRTGELFF
CDR3 DNA: TGTGCCATCCCCAGGGGCGATGGTAGGACCGGGGAGCTGTTTTTT

D gene: -
clone size: -
J gene: TRBJ1-1
V gene: TRBV19
CDR3 protein: CASSIPLDGTGNTEAFF
CDR3 DNA: TGTGCCAGTAGTATCCCACTCGATGGGACTGGGAACACTGAAGCTTTCTTT

D gene: -
clone size: -
J gene: TRBJ1-2
V gene: TRBV27
CDR3 protein: CASSLVGVSGREVYGYTF
CDR3 DNA: TGTGCCAGCAGTTTAGTTGGGGTTTCGGGCAGGGAGGTGTATGGCTACACCTTC

D gene: -
clone size: -
J gene: TRBJ2-7
V gene: TRBV6-6
CDR3 protein: CASSYRYEQYF
CDR3 DNA: TGTGCCAGCAGTTACCGGTACGAGCAGTACTTC

D gene: TRBD1
clone size: few
J gene: TRBJ1-1
V gene: TRBV6-6
CDR3 protein: CASRGDREAFF
CDR3 DNA: TGTGCCAGCAGAGGGGACAGGGAAGCTTTCTTT

D gene: TRBD2
clone size: -
J gene: TRBJ2-1
V gene: TRBV27
CDR3 protein: CASSLTSGYYNEQFF
CDR3 DNA: TGTGCCAGCAGTTTGACTAGCGGGTACTACAATGAGCAGTTCTTC

D gene: -
clone size: -
J gene: TRBJ1-5
V gene: TRBV28
CDR3 protein: CASSLDNLGHQPQHF
CDR3 DNA: TGTGCCAGCTCCCTGGACAACTTGGGTCATCAGCCCCAGCATTTT

D gene: TRBD1
clone size: -
J gene: TRBJ2-5
V gene: TRBV6-5
CDR3 protein: CASSSDRGLETQYF
CDR3 DNA: TGTGCCAGCAGCTCAGACAGGGGGCTAGAGACCCAGTACTTC

D gene: -
clone size: -
J gene: TRBJ2-5
V gene: TRBV3-1/TRBV3-2
CDR3 protein: CASSHEETQYF
CDR3 DNA: TGTGCCAGCAGCCACGAAGAGACCCAGTACTTC

D gene: -
clone size: -
J gene: TRBJ1-2
V gene: TRBV4-2
CDR3 protein: CASSQDKGFGYTF
CDR3 DNA: TGTGCCAGCAGCCAAGATAAGGGGTTTGGCTACACCTTC

D gene: -
clone size: -
J gene: TRBJ2-3
V gene: TRBV6-5
CDR3 protein: CASSTRGDTQYF
CDR3 DNA: TGTGCCAGCTCTACCCGGGGAGATACGCAGTATTTT

D gene: -
clone size: -
J gene: TRBJ2-1
V gene: TRBV7-6
CDR3 protein: CASSLLPSARFNEQFF
CDR3 DNA: TGTGCCAGCAGCTTGCTTCCTAGCGCCAGGTTCAATGAGCAGTTCTTC

D gene: -
clone size: once
J gene: TRBJ2-3
V gene: TRBV4-3
CDR3 protein: CASSQDHLSDTQYF
CDR3 DNA: TGCGCCAGCAGCCAAGATCACCTATCAGATACGCAGTATTTT

D gene: -
clone size: -
J gene: TRBJ2-1
V gene: TRBV28
CDR3 protein: CASSLVRDNEQFF
CDR3 DNA: TGTGCCAGCAGTCTAGTTCGGGACAATGAGCAGTTCTTC

D gene: TRBD1
clone size: -
J gene: TRBJ1-6
V gene: TRBV6-5
CDR3 protein: CASTPRDRESPLHF
CDR3 DNA: TGTGCCAGCACCCCCCGGGACAGAGAGTCACCCCTCCACTTT

D gene: -
clone size: -
J gene: TRBJ2-7
V gene: TRBV2
CDR3 protein: CASSEGSSNYEQYF
CDR3 DNA: TGTGCCAGCAGTGAGGGCAGCAGCAATTACGAGCAGTACTTC

D gene: -
clone size: -
J gene: TRBJ1-2
V gene: TRBV5-4
CDR3 protein: CASSLATVRGYGYTF
CDR3 DNA: TGTGCCAGCAGCTTGGCCACGGTGCGTGGCTATGGCTACACCTTC

D gene: TRBD2
clone size: -
J gene: TRBJ2-7
V gene: TRBV7-9
CDR3 protein: CASSLALAGGYEQYF
CDR3 DNA: TGTGCCAGCAGCTTAGCCCTAGCGGGAGGCTACGAGCAGTACTTC

D gene: TRBD2
clone size: -
J gene: TRBJ2-5
V gene: TRBV9
CDR3 protein: CASSVDPSGDQETQYF
CDR3 DNA: TGTGCCAGCAGCGTAGATCCTAGCGGGGACCAAGAGACCCAGTACTTC

D gene: -
clone size: few
J gene: TRBJ1-1
V gene: TRBV9
CDR3 protein: CASSVEEGTEAFF
CDR3 DNA: TGTGCCAGCAGCGTAGAGGAGGGCACTGAAGCTTTCTTT

D gene: -
clone size: few
J gene: TRBJ1-5
V gene: TRBV7-2
CDR3 protein: CASSPGGAVQPQHF
CDR3 DNA: TGTGCCAGCAGCCCTGGGGGGGCGGTTCAGCCCCAGCATTTT

D gene: -
clone size: -
J gene: TRBJ1-1
V gene: TRBV6-2/TRBV6-3
CDR3 protein: CASSYMASNTEAFF
CDR3 DNA: TGTGCCAGCAGTTACATGGCCTCGAACACTGAAGCTTTCTTT

D gene: TRBD1
clone size: -
J gene: TRBJ1-2
V gene: TRBV7-9
CDR3 protein: CASHPGGNYGYTF
CDR3 DNA: TGTGCCAGCCATCCAGGGGGTAACTATGGCTACACCTTC

D gene: TRBD2
clone size: -
J gene: TRBJ2-2
V gene: TRBV19
CDR3 protein: CASTSGSFTGELFF
CDR3 DNA: TGTGCCAGCACTAGCGGGAGTTTCACCGGGGAGCTGTTTTTT

D gene: TRBD2
clone size: -
J gene: TRBJ2-3
V gene: TRBV7-2
CDR3 protein: CASSLFSGGTDTQYF
CDR3 DNA: TGTGCCAGCAGCTTATTTAGCGGGGGCACAGATACGCAGTATTTT

D gene: -
clone size: -
J gene: TRBJ2-7
V gene: TRBV7-9
CDR3 protein: CASSYGGGASLDEQYF
CDR3 DNA: TGTGCCAGCAGCTATGGAGGAGGGGCTAGTTTAGACGAGCAGTACTTC

D gene: -
clone size: -
J gene: TRBJ2-1
V gene: TRBV9
CDR3 protein: CASSPGRGQFF
CDR3 DNA: TGTGCCAGCAGCCCCGGCCGGGGGCAGTTCTTC

D gene: -
clone size: -
J gene: TRBJ1-3
V gene: TRBV5-1
CDR3 protein: CASSLAEGHSSGNTIYF
CDR3 DNA: TGCGCCAGCAGCTTGGCTGAGGGACACAGCTCTGGAAACACCATATATTTT

D gene: -
clone size: -
J gene: TRBJ1-5
V gene: TRBV7-2
CDR3 protein: CASSLYSHSNQPQHF
CDR3 DNA: TGTGCCAGCAGCTTATACAGTCATAGCAATCAGCCCCAGCATTTT

D gene: TRBD1
clone size: -
J gene: TRBJ1-1
V gene: TRBV5-5
CDR3 protein: CASTTRPGQGNTEAFF
CDR3 DNA: TGTGCCAGCACCACACGGCCGGGACAGGGGAACACTGAAGCTTTCTTT

D gene: TRBD1
clone size: -
J gene: TRBJ1-2
V gene: TRBV5-1
CDR3 protein: CASSLASLQGADYGYTF
CDR3 DNA: TGCGCCAGCAGCTTGGCTTCCCTACAGGGGGCGGACTATGGCTACACCTTC

D gene: -
clone size: -
J gene: TRBJ2-1
V gene: TRBV6-6
CDR3 protein: CASSYSHSYNEQFF
CDR3 DNA: TGTGCCAGCAGTTACTCTCACTCCTACAATGAGCAGTTCTTC

D gene: TRBD1
clone size: -
J gene: TRBJ1-5
V gene: TRBV27
CDR3 protein: CASTPTGSLHQPQHF
CDR3 DNA: TGTGCCAGCACTCCGACAGGGTCACTCCATCAGCCCCAGCATTTT

D gene: -
clone size: -
J gene: TRBJ2-3
V gene: TRBV7-2
CDR3 protein: CASSLGGRLAGDTQYF
CDR3 DNA: TGTGCCAGCAGCTTAGGGGGGCGGTTAGCAGGGGATACGCAGTATTTT

D gene: TRBD1
clone size: -
J gene: TRBJ1-6
V gene: TRBV6-5
CDR3 protein: CASHDRVGSPLHF
CDR3 DNA: TGTGCCAGCCATGACAGGGTGGGTTCACCCCTCCACTTT

D gene: -
clone size: -
J gene: TRBJ1-2
V gene: TRBV30
CDR3 protein: CAWSVMGSYGYTF
CDR3 DNA: TGTGCCTGGAGTGTAATGGGCAGCTATGGCTACACCTTC

D gene: TRBD2
clone size: -
J gene: TRBJ2-1
V gene: TRBV10-3
CDR3 protein: CAISEARGGSGRANEQFF
CDR3 DNA: TGTGCCATCAGTGAGGCCCGCGGGGGGAGCGGGAGGGCCAATGAGCAGTTCTTC